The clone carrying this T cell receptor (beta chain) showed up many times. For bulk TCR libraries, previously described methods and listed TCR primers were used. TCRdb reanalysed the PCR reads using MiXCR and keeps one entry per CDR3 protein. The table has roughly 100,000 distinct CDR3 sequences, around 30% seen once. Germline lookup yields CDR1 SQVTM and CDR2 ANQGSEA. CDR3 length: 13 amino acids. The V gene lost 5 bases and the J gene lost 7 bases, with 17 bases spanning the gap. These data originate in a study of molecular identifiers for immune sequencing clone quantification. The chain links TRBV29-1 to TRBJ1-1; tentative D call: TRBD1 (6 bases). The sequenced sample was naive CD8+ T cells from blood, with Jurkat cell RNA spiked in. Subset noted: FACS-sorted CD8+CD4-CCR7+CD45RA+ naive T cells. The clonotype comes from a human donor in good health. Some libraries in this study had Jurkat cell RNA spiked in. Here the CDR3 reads CSVIPRGGFEAFF. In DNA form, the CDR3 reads TGCAGCGTTATTCCTCGGGGGGGCTTTGAAGCTTTCTTT.